Following are 5 T cell receptor beta chains from one sample sequenced in a study of CD8 T cells in ankylosing spondylitis. Using its own MiXCR run on the 5' RACE reads, TCRdb lists one record per CDR3 protein. The table includes 200,000 to 300,000 distinct CDR3 sequences, under 8.5% detected once. The sample taken for sequencing was blood, either unsorted or a sorted T cell fraction (not recorded which). The source of these receptors is a female donor with ankylosing spondylitis or in good health (not recorded which).

This clonotype showed up many times. The gene calls are TRBV6-2 or TRBV6-3 and TRBJ2-1; D not resolved. In germline, CDR1 is MNHEY, CDR2 SVGEGT. Trimming cost V 0 bases and J 9 bases, with 6 bases left between them. The CDR3 spans 12 residues. CDR3 coding DNA: TGTGCCAGCAGTTACTCGGTCGGTGAGCAGTTCTTC. It is translated as CASSYSVGEQFF.

This clonotype was observed many times. DNA for the CDR3: TGCAGCGGGGTACAGGGTAGCTTGGAGCAGTTCTTC. Residues: CSGVQGSLEQFF. The V call is TRBV29-1, the J call TRBJ2-1; tentatively, D is TRBD1 (6 bases). CDR1 and CDR2 (germline): SQVTM, ANQGSEA. V was cut by 7 bases and J by 10 bases, with 17 bases left in between. CDR3 size: 12 residues.

This clonotype was seen many times. The gene calls are TRBV12-3 or TRBV12-4 and TRBJ2-5, with 11 bases aligning to TRBD2. With 6 bases clipped from V and 4 bases from J, the junction kept 7 bases outside the gene matches. CDR3 length equals 15 residues. CDR3 amino acids: CASSKSTSGVETQYF. The CDR3, as DNA: TGTGCCAGCAGCAAATCGACTAGCGGGGTAGAGACCCAGTACTTC.

This clonotype was counted between two and nine times. J is TRBJ2-3 and V is TRBV4-1; the D gene is possibly TRBD2 (5 bases). The CDR3 spans 15 residues. CDR1 is MGHRA and CDR2 is YSYEKL in the germline V gene. V was clipped by 7 bases and J by 0 bases, with 14 bases between them. The CDR3: CASTLGLSSTDTQYF. The CDR3 region has the DNA TGCGCCAGCACCCTCGGACTTTCTAGCACAGATACGCAGTATTTT.

This clonotype was detected many times. The rearrangement uses TRBV20-1 and TRBJ1-5, with TRBD1 identical over 11 bases. CDR1 is DFQATT, CDR2 SNEGSKA, per germline (reference sequence). The CDR3 loop spans 16 amino acids. The J segment lost 3 bases and the V segment lost 6 bases, leaving 10 bases of the junction unmatched. The CDR3 reads CSALGTGGFVNQPQHF. The CDR3 nucleotides read TGCAGTGCCCTCGGGACAGGGGGTTTTGTCAATCAGCCCCAGCATTTT.